The clone carrying this T cell receptor beta chain was detected a few times. What it binds is not known. This sample stems from a study of a mutant IDH1 vaccine in newly diagnosed glioma. At the level of the study: Treated patients had a mean age of about 37 years and a sex split that was around 60% male and 37.5% female. Radiotherapy, temozolomide, or both had been given previously, and both were given to most. Study-level results: The vaccine induced immune responses, and these occurred in about 95% of patients.

V dropped 1 base and J dropped 3 bases, with 4 bases sitting between them. CDR3 length: 13 amino acids. Germline V gives CDR1 SGHNT, CDR2 YYREEE (reference sequence). Time point reported: baseline, week 1 (first vaccination visit). Treatment in this sample: pre-vaccination baseline after standard-of-care therapy. TCRdb's table, derived via immunoSEQ multiplex PCR, lists solely in-frame clones and lacks some. The sample consists of about 34,000 clones, around 80% of them appearing once. The rearrangement joins TRBV5-4 to TRBJ2-2; D is unresolved. Sequences were derived from peripheral blood mononuclear cells (PBMCs), sampled from a glioma patient treated with radiotherapy, temozolomide or both. The TCR comes from a man in his fifties or sixties with glioma. Some clones in this sample may be carry-over from other donors' samples. The CDR3 DNA reads as TGTGCCAGCAGCTTGACAGACACCGGGGAGCTGTTTTTT. Translating gives CASSLTDTGELFF.